This TCR beta chain comes out of a study of OX40 agonist ivuxolimab in advanced cancers. Study-wide background: The study enrolled dose-escalation patients with hepatocellular carcinoma, melanoma, renal cell or head and neck cancer.

Some clones are missing from TCRdb's copy, which holds only in-frame ones; the method was immunoSEQ multiplex PCR. The sample includes 79,000 or so clones, about 90% seen only once; the top ten take around 1.7%. The CDR3 is 14 amino acids. CDR1 and CDR2 from the germline V gene are MDHEN and SYDVKM. V lost 5 bases and J lost 1; bases outside the gene matches: 4. Blood specimens came from baseline, cycle 4 day 1, and cycle 7 day 1. Sequenced here: CD4+ or CD8+ T cells sorted from blood, sampled in a trial of the OX40 agonist ivuxolimab. The chain carries TRBV28 and TRBJ2-5; 7 bases fit TRBD1. The sequence was obtained from an adult with an advanced solid tumor such as melanoma, head and neck, liver or kidney cancer. The CDR3 region is CASSTDRIQETQYF. The CDR3 DNA reads as TGTGCCAGCAGTACGGACAGGATCCAAGAGACCCAGTACTTC.